The 9 T cell receptor beta chains listed next were all sequenced from one sample in a study of post-analysis software for immune sequencing data. Study-level results: In patients, about five TRBV segments were more frequent than in controls, with TRBV5-6, TRBV5-1 and TRBV20-1 among them.

Unique molecular identifiers were built into the TCR beta cDNA libraries. TCRdb ran MiXCR on the PCR reads and lists one entry per CDR3 protein. Here the sample spans around 260,000 distinct CDR3 sequences, 35% to 40% being singletons. Their specific antigens are unknown. The sequencing sample was made of blood. The source of these receptors is a girl aged 10 to 17 with multiple sclerosis.

The chain employs TRBV29-1 and TRBJ2-5; TRBD1 might be the D (6 bases). The last part of the DNA fits TRBJ2-7 better; the J call may be wrong. The CDR3 contains 13 residues. Germline CDR1 reads SQVTM; CDR2 reads ANQGSEA. For the CDR3, the DNA is TGCAGCGTTGATGGGGGCTTAACCGACGAGCAGTACTTC. Protein sequence: CSVDGGLTDEQYF.

This clonotype was counted ten times or more. The chain employs TRBV12-3 or TRBV12-4 and TRBJ2-3; 9 positions agree with TRBD1. The CDR3 length is 15 residues. V shed 7 bases and J 1 base; nucleotides not matched to a gene: 6. The CDR3 nucleotides are TGTGCCAGCAATAGGGGACAGGGCGGCACAGATACGCAGTATTTT. It specifies CASNRGQGGTDTQYF.

This clonotype appeared many times. The chain joins TRBV2 to TRBJ1-2; D uncertain. The V end lost 10 bases, the J end lost 7 bases, and 19 bases lay between the germline ends. CDR1 SNHLY and CDR2 FYNNEI come from the germline V gene. This CDR3 is built from 13 residues. CDR3 bases: TGTGCCACTACCAGTAACGGTTTGGGTGGCTACACCTTC. Its protein product is CATTSNGLGGYTF.

This clonotype was counted between two and nine times. The CDR3 DNA is TGTGCCAGTAAGCGGGGTAGCAATCAGCCCCAGCATTTT. Protein sequence: CASKRGSNQPQHF. The chain links TRBV19 to TRBJ1-5; no clear D. This CDR3 contains 13 residues. Germline V gives CDR1 LNHDA, CDR2 SQIVND (reference sequence). The V and J ends lost 7 bases and 0 bases respectively, with 7 bases between them.

This clonotype has only a few counts. V gene TRBV3-1 combines with J gene TRBJ2-2; D ambiguous. V shed 1 base and J shed 7 bases, with 7 bases lying between them. This CDR3 has 13 amino acids. In germline, CDR1 is LGHDT, CDR2 YNNKEL (reference sequence). CDR3 in amino acids: CASSQVTIGELFF. The CDR3 DNA is TGTGCCAGCAGCCAAGTGACAATCGGGGAGCTGTTTTTT.

This clonotype was found many times. The chain recombines TRBV20-1 with TRBJ1-1, with 10 bases aligning to TRBD1. V was pared by 5 bases and J by 3 bases, with 6 bases of the junction left unmatched. Germline CDR1 is DFQATT and CDR2 is SNEGSKA (reference sequence). CDR3 size: 14 residues. The CDR3 nucleotides are TGCAGTGCTTACTCCGGGACAGGGGACACTGAAGCTTTCTTT. Translation: CSAYSGTGDTEAFF.

This clonotype has only a few counts. The V call is TRBV5-1, the J call TRBJ1-1; D is ambiguous. Trimming took 0 bases from V and 1 from J, leaving 19 bases between them. The CDR3 contains 18 residues. The V gene's germline CDR1 is SGHRS and CDR2 YFSETQ. CDR3 in DNA: TGCGCCAGCAGCTTGGGTACGGCCGGCATCATATCGAACACTGAAGCTTTCTTT. It translates to CASSLGTAGIISNTEAFF.

This clonotype was counted ten times or more. The genes are TRBV7-9 and TRBJ2-1; TRBD1 matches 9 bases. Germline V CDR1 and CDR2: SEHNR, FQNEAQ (reference sequence). V gave up 5 bases and J gave up 7 bases; unmatched junction bases: 6. CDR3 length: 14 amino acids. DNA of the CDR3: TGTGCCAGCAGCCCCCGGGACAGGGTAAATGAGCAGTTCTTC. Translated, it gives CASSPRDRVNEQFF.

This clonotype was counted ten times or more. The chain employs TRBV29-1 and TRBJ2-5; D might be TRBD1 (5 bases). The ends were cut back, 8 bases at V and 2 bases at J, with 6 bases in the middle. Germline CDR1 SQVTM, CDR2 ANQGSEA. CDR3 size: 10 residues. The CDR3 is CSWTQETQYF. CDR3 in DNA: TGCAGCTGGACACAAGAGACCCAGTACTTC.